This T cell receptor (beta chain) is from a study of T cells in Graves' hyperthyroidism and ophthalmopathy. Germline V lookup: CDR1 LNHDA, CDR2 SQIVND (reference sequence). The CDR3 has 15 residues. Trimming removed 5 bases at V and 3 bases at J, with 16 bases between. Using RNA transcripts as the source, TCR beta CDR3 regions were amplified. First-round RT-PCR with HTBI primers amplified the TCR CDR3 region. TCRdb processed the multiplex PCR reads anew with MiXCR; each CDR3 protein has one entry. The table lists fewer than 30,000 distinct CDR3 sequences, 45% to 50% of them singletons. What was sequenced was blood. This clonotype was obtained from a woman between 40 and 55 years old with Graves' hyperthyroidism that later progressed to Graves' ophthalmopathy. The V call is TRBV19, the J call TRBJ1-2, with TRBD1 as a possible D gene (6 bases). The CDR3 sequence: CASSFRTDTDYGYTF. The CDR3 region has the DNA TGTGCCAGTAGTTTCCGGACAGACACGGACTATGGCTACACCTTC.